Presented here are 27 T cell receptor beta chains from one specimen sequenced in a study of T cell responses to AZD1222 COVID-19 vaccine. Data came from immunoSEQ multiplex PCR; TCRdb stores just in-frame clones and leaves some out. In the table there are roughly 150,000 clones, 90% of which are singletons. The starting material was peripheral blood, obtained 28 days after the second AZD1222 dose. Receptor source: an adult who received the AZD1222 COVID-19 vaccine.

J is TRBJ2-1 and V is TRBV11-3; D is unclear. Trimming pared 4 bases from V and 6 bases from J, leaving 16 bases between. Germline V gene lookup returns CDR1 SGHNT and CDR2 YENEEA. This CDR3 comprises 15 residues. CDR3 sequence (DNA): TGTGCCAGCAGCTCGTCGGCTCTAAAAATCAATGAGCAGTTCTTC. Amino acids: CASSSSALKINEQFF.

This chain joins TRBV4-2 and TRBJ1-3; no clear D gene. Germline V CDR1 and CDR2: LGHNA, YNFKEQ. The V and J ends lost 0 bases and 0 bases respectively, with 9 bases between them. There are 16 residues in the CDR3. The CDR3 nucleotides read TGTGCCAGCAGCCAAGATATGGGGTACTCTGGAAACACCATATATTTT. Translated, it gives CASSQDMGYSGNTIYF.

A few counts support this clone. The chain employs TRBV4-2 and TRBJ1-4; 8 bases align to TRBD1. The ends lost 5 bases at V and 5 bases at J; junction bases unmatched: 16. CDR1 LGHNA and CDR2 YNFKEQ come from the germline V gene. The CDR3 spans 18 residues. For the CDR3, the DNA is TGTGCCAGCAGCTCAACATCCGGGACAGGCAGCAAAAATGAAAAACTGTTTTTT. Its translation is CASSSTSGTGSKNEKLFF.

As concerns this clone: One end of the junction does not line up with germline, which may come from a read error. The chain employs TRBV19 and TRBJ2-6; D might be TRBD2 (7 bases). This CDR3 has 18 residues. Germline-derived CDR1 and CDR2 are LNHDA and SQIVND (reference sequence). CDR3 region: CARSRGGSAISGANVLTF. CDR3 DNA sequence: TGTGCCAGAAGTAGGGGGGGCAGTGCCATCTCTGGGGCCAACGTCCTGACTTTC. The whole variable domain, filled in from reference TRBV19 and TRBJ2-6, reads DGGITQSPKYLFRKEGQNVTLSCEQNLNHDAMYWYRQDPGQGLRLIYYSQIVNDFQKGDIAEGYSVSREKKESFPLTVTSAQKNPTAFYLCARSRGGSAISGANVLTFGAGSRLTVL.

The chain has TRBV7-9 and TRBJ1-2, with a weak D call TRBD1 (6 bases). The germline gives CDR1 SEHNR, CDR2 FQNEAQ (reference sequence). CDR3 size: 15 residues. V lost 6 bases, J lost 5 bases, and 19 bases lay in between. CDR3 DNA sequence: TGTGCCAGCAGTCCTGCGGGGGCCCGAGGTTATGGCTACACCTTC. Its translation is CASSPAGARGYGYTF.

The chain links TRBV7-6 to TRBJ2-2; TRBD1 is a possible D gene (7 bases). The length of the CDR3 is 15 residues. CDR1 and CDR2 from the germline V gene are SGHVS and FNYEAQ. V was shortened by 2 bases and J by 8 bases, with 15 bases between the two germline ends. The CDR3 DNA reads TGTGCCAGCAGCTTACTCCAGGGGGGCCAGGGGGAGCTGTTTTTT. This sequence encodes CASSLLQGGQGELFF. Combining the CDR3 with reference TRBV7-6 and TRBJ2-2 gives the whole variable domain GAGVSQSPRYKVTKRGQDVALRCDPISGHVSLYWYRQALGQGPEFLTYFNYEAQQDKSGLPNDRFSAERPEGSISTLTIQRTEQRDSAMYRCASSLLQGGQGELFFGEGSRLTVL.

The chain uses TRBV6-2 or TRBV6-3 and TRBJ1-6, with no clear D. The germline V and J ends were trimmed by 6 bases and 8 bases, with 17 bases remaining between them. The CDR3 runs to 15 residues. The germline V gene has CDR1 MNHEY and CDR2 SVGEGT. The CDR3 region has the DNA TGTGCCAGCAGCCACGGACGGAACCTATATTCACCCCTCCACTTT. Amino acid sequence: CASSHGRNLYSPLHF.

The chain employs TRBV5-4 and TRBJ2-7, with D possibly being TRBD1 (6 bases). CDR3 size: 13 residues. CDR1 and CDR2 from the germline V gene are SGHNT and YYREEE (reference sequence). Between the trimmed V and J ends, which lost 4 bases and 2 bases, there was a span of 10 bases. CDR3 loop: CASSPGQTYEQYF. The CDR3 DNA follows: TGTGCCAGCAGCCCCGGACAGACCTACGAGCAGTACTTC.

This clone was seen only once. The CDR3 nucleotides read TGTGCCACCAGTGATTCGCATGGACAGGGTTCCTACAATGAGCAGTTCTTC. Its protein product is CATSDSHGQGSYNEQFF. J is TRBJ2-1 and V is TRBV24-1; 8 bases fit TRBD1. The CDR3 is 17 residues long. V gave up 2 bases and J gave up 1 base; unmatched junction bases: 6. CDR1 KGHDR and CDR2 SFDVKD come from the germline V gene.

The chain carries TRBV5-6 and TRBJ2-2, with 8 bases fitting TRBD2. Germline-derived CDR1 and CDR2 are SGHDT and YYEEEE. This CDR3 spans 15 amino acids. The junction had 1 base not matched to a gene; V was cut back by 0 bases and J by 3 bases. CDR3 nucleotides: TGTGCCAGCAGCTTGGTCGGGAGGGACACCGGGGAGCTGTTTTTT. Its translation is CASSLVGRDTGELFF.

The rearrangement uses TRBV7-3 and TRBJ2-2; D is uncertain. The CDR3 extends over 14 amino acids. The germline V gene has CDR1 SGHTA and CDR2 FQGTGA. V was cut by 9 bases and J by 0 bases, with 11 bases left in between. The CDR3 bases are TGTGCCAGTCGATTCGGTGCGAACACCGGGGAGCTGTTTTTT. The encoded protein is CASRFGANTGELFF.

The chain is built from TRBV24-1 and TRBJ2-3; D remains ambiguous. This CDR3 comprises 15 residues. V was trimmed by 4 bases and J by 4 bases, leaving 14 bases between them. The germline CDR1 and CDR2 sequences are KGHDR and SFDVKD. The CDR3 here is CATSDTRVGADTQYF. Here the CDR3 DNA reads TGTGCCACCAGTGACACCCGGGTTGGGGCAGATACGCAGTATTTT.

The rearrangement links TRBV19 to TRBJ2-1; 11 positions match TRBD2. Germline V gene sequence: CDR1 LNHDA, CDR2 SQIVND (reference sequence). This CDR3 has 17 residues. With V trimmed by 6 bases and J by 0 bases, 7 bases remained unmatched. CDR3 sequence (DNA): TGTGCCAGTAGGTCTAGCGGGGGGATGAGCTCCTACAATGAGCAGTTCTTC. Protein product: CASRSSGGMSSYNEQFF.

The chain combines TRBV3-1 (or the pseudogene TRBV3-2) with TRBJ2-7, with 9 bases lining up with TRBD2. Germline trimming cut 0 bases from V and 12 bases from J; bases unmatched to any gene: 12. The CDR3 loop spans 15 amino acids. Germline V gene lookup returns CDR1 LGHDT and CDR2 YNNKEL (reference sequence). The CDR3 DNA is TGTGCCAGCAGCCAAGATTGGAGTAGCGGGAGTCTTAGGTACTTC. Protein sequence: CASSQDWSSGSLRYF.

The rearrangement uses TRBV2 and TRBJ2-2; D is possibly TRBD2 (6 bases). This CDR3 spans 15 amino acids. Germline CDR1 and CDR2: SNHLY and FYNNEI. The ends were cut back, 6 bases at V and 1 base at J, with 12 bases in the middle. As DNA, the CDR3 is TGTGCCAGCAGCGGAGGGATAAAGAACACCGGGGAGCTGTTTTTT. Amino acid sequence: CASSGGIKNTGELFF.

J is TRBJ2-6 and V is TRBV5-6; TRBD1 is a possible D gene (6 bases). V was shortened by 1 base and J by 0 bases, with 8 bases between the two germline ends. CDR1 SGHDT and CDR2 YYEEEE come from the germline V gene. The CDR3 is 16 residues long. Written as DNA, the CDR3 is TGTGCCAGCAGCTTGCCGGACAGCTCTGGGGCCAACGTCCTGACTTTC. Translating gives CASSLPDSSGANVLTF.

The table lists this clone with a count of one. Here the CDR3 DNA reads TGTGCCAGCAGCGTAGAGGGCAGTCTCTCTGGAAACACCATATATTTT. This sequence encodes CASSVEGSLSGNTIYF. The genes are TRBV9 and TRBJ1-3; D call uncertain. The V end lost 0 bases, the J end lost 0 bases, and 10 bases lay between the germline ends. In germline, CDR1 is SGDLS, CDR2 YYNGEE. The CDR3 sequence is 16 residues long.

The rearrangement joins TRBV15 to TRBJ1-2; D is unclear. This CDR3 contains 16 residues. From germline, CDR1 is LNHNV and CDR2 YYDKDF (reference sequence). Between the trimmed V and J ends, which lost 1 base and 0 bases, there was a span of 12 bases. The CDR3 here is CATSRGGSPTNYGYTF. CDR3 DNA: TGTGCCACCAGCAGAGGTGGGTCCCCCACTAACTATGGCTACACCTTC. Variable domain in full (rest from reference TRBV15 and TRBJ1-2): DAMVIQNPRYQVTQFGKPVTLSCSQTLNHNVMYWYQQKSSQAPKLLFHYYDKDFNNEADTPDNFQSRRPNTSFCFLDIRSPGLGDTAMYLCATSRGGSPTNYGYTFGSGTRLTVV.

The CDR3 protein is CASSQAFPRGNTEAFF. The CDR3 DNA reads TGTGCCAGCAGCCAAGCTTTTCCCAGGGGGAACACTGAAGCTTTCTTT. The chain is built from TRBV3-1 (or the pseudogene TRBV3-2) and TRBJ1-1; D is perhaps TRBD1 (6 bases). Trimming took 1 base from V and 1 from J, leaving 13 bases between them. This CDR3 has 16 residues. Germline V gene sequence: CDR1 LGHDT, CDR2 YNNKEL (reference sequence).

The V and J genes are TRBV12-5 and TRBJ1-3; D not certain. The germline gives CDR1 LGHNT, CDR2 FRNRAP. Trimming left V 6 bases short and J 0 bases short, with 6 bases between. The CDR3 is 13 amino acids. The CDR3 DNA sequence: TGTGCTAGTGGAAAGAACTCTGGAAACACCATATATTTT. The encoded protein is CASGKNSGNTIYF.

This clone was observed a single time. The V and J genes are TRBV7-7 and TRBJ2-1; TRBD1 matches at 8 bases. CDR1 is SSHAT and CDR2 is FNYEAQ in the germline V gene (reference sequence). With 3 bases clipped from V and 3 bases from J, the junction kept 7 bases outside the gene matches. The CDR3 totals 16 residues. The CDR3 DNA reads TGTGCCAGCAGCTTGAGAACAGGGGGGAACTACAATGAGCAGTTCTTC. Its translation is CASSLRTGGNYNEQFF.

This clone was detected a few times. Here the CDR3 reads CASSPFSGDGEKLFF. Here the CDR3 DNA reads TGTGCCAGCTCACCGTTTTCAGGGGATGGTGAAAAACTGTTTTTT. The chain uses TRBV18 and TRBJ1-4, with TRBD1 as a possible D gene (6 bases). The V gene lost 3 bases and the J gene lost 7 bases, with 15 bases spanning the gap. Germline V gene lookup returns CDR1 KGHSH and CDR2 LQKENI. This CDR3 comprises 15 residues.

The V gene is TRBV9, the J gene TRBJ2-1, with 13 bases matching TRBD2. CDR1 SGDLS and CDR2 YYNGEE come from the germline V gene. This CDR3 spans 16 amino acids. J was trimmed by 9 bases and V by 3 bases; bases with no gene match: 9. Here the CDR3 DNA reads TGTGCCAGCAGCGGTACTAGCGGGAGGGCCCTAGGTGAGCAGTTCTTC. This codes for CASSGTSGRALGEQFF.

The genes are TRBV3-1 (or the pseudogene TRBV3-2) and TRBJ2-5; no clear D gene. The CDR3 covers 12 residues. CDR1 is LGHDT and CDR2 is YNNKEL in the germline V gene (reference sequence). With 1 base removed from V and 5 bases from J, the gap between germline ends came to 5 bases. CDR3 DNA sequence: TGTGCCAGCAGCCAAGTACAGGAGACCCAGTACTTC. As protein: CASSQVQETQYF.

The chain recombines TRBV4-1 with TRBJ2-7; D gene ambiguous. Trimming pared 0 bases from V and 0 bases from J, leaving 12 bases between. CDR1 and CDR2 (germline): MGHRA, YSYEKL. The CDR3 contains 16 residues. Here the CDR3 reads CASSQETTASSYEQYF. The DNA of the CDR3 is TGCGCCAGCAGCCAAGAGACGACGGCCAGCTCCTACGAGCAGTACTTC.

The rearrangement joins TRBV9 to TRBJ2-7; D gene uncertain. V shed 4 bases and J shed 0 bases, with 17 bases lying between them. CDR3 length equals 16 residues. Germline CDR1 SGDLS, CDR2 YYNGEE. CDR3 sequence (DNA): TGTGCCAGCAGCCCCCGTTCGCTTTCGTCCTCCTACGAGCAGTACTTC. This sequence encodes CASSPRSLSSSYEQYF.

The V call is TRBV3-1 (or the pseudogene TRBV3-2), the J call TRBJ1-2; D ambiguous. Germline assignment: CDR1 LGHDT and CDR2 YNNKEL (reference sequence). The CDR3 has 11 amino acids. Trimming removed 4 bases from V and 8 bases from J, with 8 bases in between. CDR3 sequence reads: CASSLGKGYTF. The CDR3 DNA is TGTGCCAGCAGCCTGGGGAAAGGCTACACCTTC.